The TCR beta chain under discussion was sequenced for a study of cytomegalovirus exposure and HLA in healthy donors. Across the study: Researchers found that approximately 77% of 300 to 450 genotyped donors fell within the Caucasian-associated ancestry cluster.

General study results and limits: In a later analysis, an Asian-associated ancestry cluster reportedly showed fewer N-insertions than the roughly 690-donor mean.

In the case of this clone: Its cognate antigen is unknown.

The PCR was carried out with 60 Vbeta primers and 13 Jbeta primers. TCRdb's table, derived via immunoSEQ multiplex PCR, lists solely in-frame clones and lacks some. The data show 80,000 to 100,000 clones, 70% to 85% seen once. CDR1 and CDR2 from the germline V gene are LGHNA and YSLEER. Deletions cut 0 bases from V and 11 bases from J, with 16 bases between. This CDR3 is 15 amino acids long. Sequenced sample: PBMCs. The chain employs TRBV4-3 and TRBJ1-4; D is possibly TRBD1 (5 bases). This receptor was taken from a human donor in good health. This CDR3 reads CASSQDWAGGAKLFF. The CDR3 nucleotides are TGCGCCAGCAGCCAAGATTGGGCGGGGGGTGCCAAACTGTTTTTT.